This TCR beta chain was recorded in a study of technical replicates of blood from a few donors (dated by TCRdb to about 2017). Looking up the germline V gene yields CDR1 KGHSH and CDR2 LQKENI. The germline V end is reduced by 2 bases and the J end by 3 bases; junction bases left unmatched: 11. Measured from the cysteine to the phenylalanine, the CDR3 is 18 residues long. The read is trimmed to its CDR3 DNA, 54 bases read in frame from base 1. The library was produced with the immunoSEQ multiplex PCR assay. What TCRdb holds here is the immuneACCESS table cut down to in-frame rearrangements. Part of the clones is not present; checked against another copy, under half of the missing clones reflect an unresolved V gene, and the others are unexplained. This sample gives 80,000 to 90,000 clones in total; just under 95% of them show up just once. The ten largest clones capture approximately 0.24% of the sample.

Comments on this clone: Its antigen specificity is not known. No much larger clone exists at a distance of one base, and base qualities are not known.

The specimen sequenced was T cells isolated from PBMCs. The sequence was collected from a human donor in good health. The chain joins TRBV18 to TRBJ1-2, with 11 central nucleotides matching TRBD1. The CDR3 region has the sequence CASSPVERGQGAYYGYTF. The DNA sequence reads TGTGCCAGCTCACCAGTGGAGAGAGGACAGGGGGCTTACTATGGCTACACCTTC.